This T cell receptor (beta chain) was identified during a study of Ad26.COV2.S vaccination and SARS-CoV-2 variants. Study overall: Into the muscle, Ad26.COV2.S was dosed once or twice, 56 days apart.

Sequencing was performed with immunoSEQ multiplex PCR; in TCRdb, only in-frame clones are kept and a portion is missing. The table includes about 470,000 clones, roughly 91% detected once. The treatment: around 19 received Ad26.COV2.S at low or high dose, single or two shots; about 5 received placebo; per-sample allocation not given. The study sampled participants on day 63 after the first vaccine or placebo injection. Trimming cost V 4 bases and J 0 bases; bases outside gene matches: 16. Germline loops: CDR1 SGDLS, CDR2 YYNGEE. This CDR3 spans 20 amino acids. This sequence joins TRBV9 and TRBJ2-1, with TRBD2 matching over 10 bases. The sequenced sample was peripheral blood, obtained in a trial of Ad26.COV2.S vaccine versus placebo. The sequence was collected from a person aged 18-65 years who received the Ad26.COV2.S COVID-19 vaccine or a placebo. The CDR3 protein is CASSPSGLAGDRHSYNEQFF. CDR3 coding DNA: TGTGCCAGCAGCCCCAGTGGGCTAGCGGGAGACCGCCACTCCTACAATGAGCAGTTCTTC.